These 3 T cell receptor beta chains share one sample of origin, sequenced in a study of T cells in Graves' hyperthyroidism and ophthalmopathy. TCR beta CDR3 sequences were amplified from RNA transcripts. During a first-round RT-PCR of the TCR CDR3, the HTBI primer set was used. TCRdb recomputed calls from the multiplex PCR reads with MiXCR, one row per CDR3 protein. The sample holds around 690,000 distinct CDR3 sequences, 17% seen once. The material sequenced was blood. All receptors derive from a man aged 50 to 60 with Graves' hyperthyroidism.

V usage is TRBV19 and J usage is TRBJ1-5, with 10 bases fitting TRBD1. CDR3 length: 15 amino acids. The germline V gene has CDR1 LNHDA and CDR2 SQIVND (reference sequence). The junction had 7 bases not matched to a gene; V was cut back by 9 bases and J by 2 bases. The CDR3 is CASAAGTGGNQPQHF. The CDR3 nucleotides read TGTGCCAGCGCAGCCGGGACAGGGGGCAATCAGCCCCAGCATTTT.

The chain joins TRBV20-1 to TRBJ2-1; D not resolved. This CDR3 contains 15 residues. Per the germline V gene, CDR1 is DFQATT and CDR2 is SNEGSKA (reference sequence). V was cut by 0 bases and J by 9 bases, with 18 bases left in between. In nucleotides, the CDR3 is TGCAGTGCTAGAGATTTCAGTGGTAGCTCCTGTGAGCAGTTCTTC. Translating it yields CSARDFSGSSCEQFF.

A note on this clonotype: One base away lies a much larger clone, so this may be a sequencing read error. The J gene is TRBJ1-4, the V gene TRBV7-9; the match to TRBD1 covers 7 bases. Germline values: CDR1 SEHNR, CDR2 FQNEAQ (reference sequence). This CDR3 contains 14 residues. V gave up 6 bases and J gave up 10 bases; unmatched junction bases: 11. CDR3 residues: CASRTGQMSAKLFF. The CDR3 nucleotides are TGTGCCAGCAGGACGGGACAGATGTCAGCAAAACTGTTTTTT.